These 32 T cell receptor beta chains were all obtained from the same sample, sequenced in a study of identical twins (dated by TCRdb to 2016 to 2017). Library preparation used 5' RACE. The instrument was an Illumina HiSeq 2000. TCRdb cleaned the public reads at Q25 with fastp, built clones with MiXCR and kept in-frame beta chains. Merged by CDR3 protein, the rows form single entries marked with the most common genes and DNA. Across this sample there are 450,000 or so distinct CDR3 sequences, with under 20% seen only once. Clones ranked in the top ten supply about 12% of the sample. The sample comprised naive T cells sorted from blood. The label giving this sample's cell subset or site can be read as: cells isolated with a human naive T-cell isolation kit. The receptors originated from a man in his fifties in good health.

The rearrangement links TRBV29-1 to TRBJ1-2; weak D call: TRBD1 (6 bases). Germline V gene lookup returns CDR1 SQVTM and CDR2 ANQGSEA. The CDR3 is made up of 11 amino acids. The germline V and J ends were trimmed by 7 bases and 4 bases, with 10 bases remaining between them. DNA for the CDR3: TGCAGCGCCGGGACAATCTATGGCTACACCTTC. Translating gives CSAGTIYGYTF.

This clonotype came up a few times. The chain couples TRBV12-3 or TRBV12-4 to TRBJ2-7, with TRBD2 matching 11 bases. V lost 5 bases and J lost 0; bases outside the gene matches: 6. This CDR3 comprises 16 residues. The CDR3 here is CASSHILAGVSYEQYF. In DNA form, the CDR3 reads TGTGCCAGCAGTCACATACTAGCGGGGGTCTCCTACGAGCAGTACTTC.

The chain uses TRBV19 and TRBJ2-3, with TRBD1 identical over 9 bases. Losses at the gene ends were 5 bases for V and 4 bases for J; bases not matched to a gene: 10. This CDR3 has 16 residues. Germline lookup yields CDR1 LNHDA and CDR2 SQIVND (reference sequence). CDR3 sequence (DNA): TGTGCCAGTAGTCCTCTGGGAGGGACAGGGTCAGATACGCAGTATTTT. Protein product: CASSPLGGTGSDTQYF.

This clonotype was observed many times. The genes are TRBV12-3 or TRBV12-4 and TRBJ2-1, with D uncertain. Trimming shortened V by 6 bases and J by 3 bases, and 6 bases separated the two germline ends. This CDR3 is built from 12 residues. In DNA form, the CDR3 reads TGTGCCAGCAGCTTAAACTACAATGAGCAGTTCTTC. Protein product: CASSLNYNEQFF.

The chain is built from TRBV20-1 and TRBJ2-3; perhaps D is TRBD1 or TRBD2 (6 bases each). The V end lost 5 bases, the J end lost 6 bases, and 18 bases lay between the germline ends. CDR1 and CDR2 (germline): DFQATT, SNEGSKA (reference sequence). The CDR3 contains 14 residues. CDR3 nucleotides: TGCAGTGCTCAAGGGGCGGGACACCTGGATACGCAGTATTTT. Its protein is CSAQGAGHLDTQYF.

V usage is TRBV10-2 and J usage is TRBJ2-2, with 11 bases fitting TRBD1. V was pared by 7 bases and J by 5 bases, with 6 bases of the junction left unmatched. The CDR3 is made up of 15 amino acids. Germline V gene sequence: CDR1 WSHSY, CDR2 SAAADI. The CDR3 DNA is TGCGCCAGCAATGGACAGGGGGCCTGGACCGGGGAGCTGTTTTTT. Its translation is CASNGQGAWTGELFF.

The sample holds many counts of this clonotype. The gene calls are TRBV29-1 and TRBJ2-5; 7 bases match TRBD2. Trimming at V came to 7 bases and at J to 4 bases, leaving 15 bases not matched to a gene. Per the germline V gene, CDR1 is SQVTM and CDR2 is ANQGSEA. The CDR3 is made up of 15 amino acids. The CDR3 region is CSGREAAGRGETQYF. DNA of the CDR3: TGCAGCGGGCGAGAAGCGGCGGGGAGGGGAGAGACCCAGTACTTC.

The rearrangement joins TRBV29-1 to TRBJ2-1; TRBD1 matches 9 bases. Looked up from germline, CDR1 is SQVTM and CDR2 is ANQGSEA. This CDR3 spans 11 amino acids. Germline trimming cut 2 bases from V and 13 bases from J; bases unmatched to any gene: 3. The CDR3 sequence is CSVEWTGAQFF. CDR3 in DNA: TGCAGCGTTGAATGGACAGGGGCACAGTTCTTC.

Many counts were recorded for this clonotype. The gene calls are TRBV20-1 and TRBJ2-7, with TRBD2 as a possible D gene (6 bases). Trimming removed 3 bases from V and 1 base from J, with 13 bases in between. The CDR3 has 14 amino acids. Per germline, CDR1 DFQATT and CDR2 SNEGSKA (reference sequence). The CDR3 region is CSASNGLTSYEQYF. CDR3 bases: TGCAGTGCTAGCAACGGACTAACTTCCTACGAGCAGTACTTC.

This clonotype was counted many times. J is TRBJ2-2 and V is TRBV5-1; 9 bases are a match to TRBD1. The CDR3 is made up of 16 amino acids. The trim removed 4 bases at V and 4 bases at J, leaving 8 bases unmatched. Germline V gene lookup returns CDR1 SGHRS and CDR2 YFSETQ. CDR3 in amino acids: CASSRQGDGRTGELFF. As DNA, the CDR3 is TGCGCCAGCAGCCGACAGGGGGATGGTCGCACCGGGGAGCTGTTTTTT.

The table lists this clonotype with many counts. The chain employs TRBV5-1 and TRBJ1-2; perhaps TRBD1 as D (5 bases). The ends were cut back, 3 bases at V and 6 bases at J, with 18 bases in the middle. CDR3 length equals 15 residues. Germline V lookup: CDR1 SGHRS, CDR2 YFSETQ. This CDR3 reads CASSSGSARADGYTF. CDR3 nucleotide sequence: TGCGCCAGCAGCTCGGGGTCGGCCAGGGCTGATGGCTACACCTTC.

This chain joins TRBV5-6 and TRBJ2-7; 12 bases align to TRBD2. The CDR3 spans 15 residues. CDR1 and CDR2 (germline): SGHDT, YYEEEE. J lost 6 bases, V lost 3 bases, and 7 bases had no gene match. The CDR3 DNA sequence: TGTGCCAGCAGCTGGGTCAGGACTAGCGGGATCGAGCAGTACTTC. This translates into CASSWVRTSGIEQYF.

The CDR3 region has the DNA TGTGCCAGCAGCGTCTTTCCGCCGGGACTAGCAGGAGATACGCAGTATTTT. This gives the protein CASSVFPPGLAGDTQYF. V is TRBV9 and J is TRBJ2-3; 9 bases match TRBD2. The germline V gene has CDR1 SGDLS and CDR2 YYNGEE. Trimming removed 2 bases from V and 5 bases from J; junction bases left unmatched: 12. The CDR3 totals 17 residues.

A note on this clonotype: The germline gene is not matched at one end of the junction; a read error may be the cause. The chain carries TRBV28 and TRBJ2-5, with D perhaps matching TRBD2 (6 bases). Germline V gene lookup returns CDR1 MDHEN and CDR2 SYDVKM. The CDR3 loop spans 13 amino acids. The CDR3 is CASREGVVESQYF. CDR3 bases: TGTGCCAGCAGGGAGGGAGTCGTAGAGTCCCAGTACTTC.

This clonotype was seen ten or more times. The V gene is TRBV29-1, the J gene TRBJ2-1; 7 positions match TRBD2. The junction had 14 bases not matched to a gene; V was cut back by 5 bases and J by 4 bases. Germline V CDR1 and CDR2: SQVTM, ANQGSEA. CDR3 length equals 16 residues. The CDR3 DNA follows: TGCAGCGTTTATGACGTAAGGCTAGCGGATTACAATGAGCAGTTCTTC. Translating it yields CSVYDVRLADYNEQFF.

The CDR3 sequence is CASSVGDGNTEAFF. As DNA, the CDR3 is TGTGCCAGCAGCGTAGGGGATGGGAACACTGAAGCTTTCTTT. This chain connects TRBV9 to TRBJ1-1; D gene ambiguous. The germline V gene has CDR1 SGDLS and CDR2 YYNGEE. This CDR3 is built from 14 residues. V dropped 0 bases and J dropped 1 base, with 7 bases sitting between them.

V and J are TRBV11-2 and TRBJ2-1; D is undetermined. The CDR3 sequence is 16 residues long. Between the trimmed V and J ends, which lost 4 bases and 0 bases, there was a span of 13 bases. The germline CDR1 and CDR2 sequences are SGHAT and FQNNGV. The CDR3 DNA follows: TGTGCCAGCAGCTCCAAGACGGTTGACTCCTACAATGAGCAGTTCTTC. Its protein is CASSSKTVDSYNEQFF.

This clonotype was found many times. The V and J genes are TRBV20-1 and TRBJ1-2; 8 nucleotides line up with TRBD1. Germline V gene sequence: CDR1 DFQATT, CDR2 SNEGSKA (reference sequence). V shed 1 base and J 4 bases; nucleotides not matched to a gene: 5. The CDR3 length is 14 residues. The CDR3 reads CSARVGTGGYGYTF. The CDR3 bases are TGCAGTGCTAGAGTTGGGACAGGCGGCTATGGCTACACCTTC.

This clonotype has a count of ten or more. The chain joins TRBV5-1 to TRBJ1-5, with D possibly matching TRBD1 (5 bases). CDR1 and CDR2 (germline): SGHRS, YFSETQ. This CDR3 has 15 residues. The V gene lost 1 base and the J gene lost 0 bases, with 8 bases spanning the gap. In nucleotides, the CDR3 is TGCGCCAGCAGCTTGTGGGGGGATAGCAATCAGCCCCAGCATTTT. This translates into CASSLWGDSNQPQHF.

This clonotype was detected a few times. The chain employs TRBV29-1 and TRBJ2-1; TRBD2 matches at 7 bases. Germline trimming cut 5 bases from V and 4 bases from J; bases unmatched to any gene: 8. Germline V gives CDR1 SQVTM, CDR2 ANQGSEA. The CDR3 is 14 residues long. The CDR3 DNA follows: TGCAGCGTTAGGGGAGGGCAGACTTACAATGAGCAGTTCTTC. Translation: CSVRGGQTYNEQFF.

This clonotype has a count of ten or more. This chain connects TRBV24-1 to TRBJ2-2, with D tentatively TRBD2 (6 bases). Germline V lookup: CDR1 KGHDR, CDR2 SFDVKD. This CDR3 region has 16 residues. V lost 5 bases to trimming and J lost 3 bases, with 15 bases between them. The CDR3, as DNA: TGTGCCACCAGTGGCTCGGGTGTAGCGGACACCGGGGAGCTGTTTTTT. As protein: CATSGSGVADTGELFF.

Turning to this clonotype: A much larger clone sits a single nucleotide away, making a read error possible. The chain uses TRBV28 and TRBJ1-1, with D perhaps TRBD1 (6 bases). The CDR3 is 14 amino acids. In germline, CDR1 is MDHEN, CDR2 SYDVKM. Between the trimmed V and J ends, which lost 4 bases and 6 bases, there was a span of 15 bases. The DNA of the CDR3 is TGTGCCAGCAGTTCCAGGGGTCTCCGCGCTGAAGCTTTCTTT. Amino acid sequence: CASSSRGLRAEAFF.

V usage is TRBV6-1 and J usage is TRBJ1-2; D is undetermined. The CDR3 runs to 12 residues. The V end lost 1 base, the J end lost 4 bases, and 4 bases lay between the germline ends. Germline V lookup: CDR1 MNHNS, CDR2 SASEGT. CDR3 amino acids: CASSEDGYGYTF. For the CDR3, the DNA is TGTGCCAGCAGTGAAGACGGCTATGGCTACACCTTC.

There are many counts of this clonotype. The genes are TRBV25-1 and TRBJ2-7; possibly TRBD2 for D (5 bases). Trimming shortened V by 11 bases and J by 4 bases, and 12 bases separated the two germline ends. CDR1 is MGHDK, CDR2 SYGVNS, per germline. CDR3 length: 11 residues. This CDR3 is CAAGPGYEQYF. The CDR3 nucleotides read TGTGCCGCCGGGCCGGGGTACGAGCAGTACTTC.

V gene TRBV7-2 combines with J gene TRBJ2-3, with 10 bases identical to TRBD2. The CDR3 is 17 amino acids. J gave up 6 bases and V 2 bases, and 11 bases lay outside the gene matches. Germline loops: CDR1 SGHTA, CDR2 FQGNSA. CDR3 protein: CASSLMGTSVWGDTQYF. The DNA for the CDR3 is TGTGCCAGCAGCTTAATGGGGACTAGCGTGTGGGGGGATACGCAGTATTTT.

The chain recombines TRBV29-1 with TRBJ2-7, with D tentatively TRBD1 (5 bases). Germline V CDR1 and CDR2: SQVTM, ANQGSEA. V gave up 4 bases and J gave up 2 bases, with 9 bases separating them. This CDR3 is built from 12 residues. CDR3 sequence: CSVGPQAYEQYF. The CDR3 coding sequence is TGCAGCGTTGGTCCACAGGCCTACGAGCAGTACTTC.

The chain couples TRBV5-1 to TRBJ2-7, with 9 bases that match TRBD1. CDR3 length: 15 residues. V lost 1 base and J lost 2; bases outside the gene matches: 4. Germline CDR1 reads SGHRS; CDR2 reads YFSETQ. In DNA, the CDR3 is TGCGCCAGCAGCTTGACGGGACAGGGAACCTACGAGCAGTACTTC. Its protein product is CASSLTGQGTYEQYF.

On this clonotype: With a much larger clone just one base away, this may be a read error. The V and J genes are TRBV7-8 and TRBJ2-7; 7 bases line up with TRBD1. Looked up from germline, CDR1 is SGHVS and CDR2 is FQNEAQ. The CDR3 is 14 amino acids. Germline trimming cut 5 bases from V and 0 bases from J; bases unmatched to any gene: 4. The CDR3 spells CASSIRDSSYEQYF. The CDR3 nucleotides are TGTGCCAGCAGCATCCGGGACAGCTCCTACGAGCAGTACTTC.

The rearrangement joins TRBV29-1 to TRBJ2-6; 8 nucleotides align to TRBD1. The CDR3 is 16 amino acids. CDR1 SQVTM and CDR2 ANQGSEA come from the germline V gene. J was trimmed by 4 bases and V by 1 base; bases with no gene match: 6. Here the CDR3 reads CSVEGQGARGANVLTF. CDR3 in DNA: TGCAGCGTTGAAGGGCAGGGGGCGAGAGGGGCCAACGTCCTGACTTTC.

This clonotype showed up just a few times. The J gene is TRBJ2-5, the V gene TRBV5-1, with D tentatively TRBD2 (5 bases). The CDR3 has 12 amino acids. Germline V CDR1 and CDR2: SGHRS, YFSETQ. The V end was cut by 5 bases, the J end by 2 bases, with 7 bases between. DNA for the CDR3: TGCGCCAGCAGAAGGGAGCAAGAGACCCAGTACTTC. Its protein is CASRREQETQYF. Filled out from reference TRBV5-1 and TRBJ2-5, the complete variable domain reads KAGVTQTPRYLIKTRGQQVTLSCSPISGHRSVSWYQQTPGQGLQFLFEYFSETQRNKGNFPGRFSGRQFSNSRSEMNVSTLELGDSALYLCASRREQETQYFGPGTRLLVL.

The genes are TRBV6-1 and TRBJ2-7; a possible D gene is TRBD1 (5 bases). This CDR3 has 17 residues. Trimming cost V 5 bases and J 1 base, with 21 bases left between them. The V gene's germline CDR1 is MNHNS and CDR2 SASEGT. CDR3 bases: TGTGCCAGCAGTCGCCAGGGCATACCCGTCGGGTCCTACGAGCAGTACTTC. Protein sequence: CASSRQGIPVGSYEQYF.

In this sample, this clonotype turned up many times. The genes are TRBV7-2 and TRBJ2-7, with 9 bases lining up with TRBD2. CDR1 SGHTA and CDR2 FQGNSA come from the germline V gene. CDR3 length: 15 amino acids. V dropped 5 bases and J dropped 0; count of bases not matched to a gene: 5. CDR3 loop: CASSLGLARSYEQYF. The CDR3 DNA sequence: TGTGCCAGCAGCCTCGGACTAGCGCGCTCCTACGAGCAGTACTTC.